Below, 23 T cell receptor beta chains from the same sample are listed, as sequenced in a study of cytomegalovirus exposure and HLA in healthy donors (dated by TCRdb to between 2016 and 2019). Library preparation was by the immunoSEQ multiplex PCR assay. A mixture of 60 forward primers for TCR Vbeta segments and 13 reverse primers for TCR Jbeta segments was used in the multiplex PCR. In its TCRdb copy, this immuneACCESS table keeps in-frame sequences only and misses some clones. Where compared with another copy, unresolved V genes explain less than half of these, and the others have no known cause. This sample lists over 100,000 clones; less than 75% were detected once. Approximately 2.1% of the sample lies in the top ten. Material for sequencing was PBMCs. All receptors derive from a middle-aged woman in good health and CMV-seropositive.

In its sample, this clone was seen a few times. The chain has TRBV7-9 and TRBJ1-4, with D possibly TRBD1 on 5 matching bases. Deletions cut 6 bases from V and 14 bases from J, with 22 bases between. Germline-derived CDR1 and CDR2 are SEHNR and FQNEAQ (reference sequence). The CDR3 loop spans 14 amino acids. CDR3 coding DNA: TGTGCCAGCAGTCTCTCTTCCCCGGGACTTACGCTGTTTTTT. It codes for CASSLSSPGLTLFF.

V usage is TRBV5-6 and J usage is TRBJ2-5, with TRBD2 identical over 10 bases. Germline V lookup: CDR1 SGHDT, CDR2 YYEEEE. The CDR3 runs to 18 residues. Trimming cost V 0 bases and J 5 bases; bases outside gene matches: 13. CDR3 protein: CASSLGRASGGPGETQYF. DNA of the CDR3: TGTGCCAGCAGCTTGGGAAGGGCTAGCGGGGGCCCAGGGGAGACCCAGTACTTC.

This chain connects TRBV28 to TRBJ2-1; 9 positions agree with TRBD2. The CDR3 totals 16 residues. Germline-derived CDR1 and CDR2 are MDHEN and SYDVKM. V lost 0 bases, J lost 2 bases, and 2 bases stayed unmatched. The CDR3 loop reads CASSLWASGTYNEQFF. In DNA form, the CDR3 reads TGTGCCAGCAGTTTATGGGCTAGCGGGACCTACAATGAGCAGTTCTTC.

The chain joins TRBV9 to TRBJ2-7; TRBD1 matches at 10 bases. CDR1 and CDR2 from the germline V gene are SGDLS and YYNGEE. The junction had 2 bases not matched to a gene; V was cut back by 0 bases and J by 2 bases. The CDR3 contains 15 residues. Here the CDR3 DNA reads TGTGCCAGCAGCGTAGGAGGGACAGGGGCCTACGAGCAGTACTTC. This codes for CASSVGGTGAYEQYF.

This chain's CDR3 is CASGRGEGNTIYF. In nucleotides, the CDR3 is TGTGCTAGTGGCCGCGGGGAGGGAAACACCATATATTTT. This chain connects TRBV12-5 to TRBJ1-3; no firm D call. The CDR3 loop spans 13 amino acids. V dropped 6 bases and J dropped 4 bases, with 10 bases sitting between them. CDR1 and CDR2 (germline): LGHNT, FRNRAP.

With respect to this clone: One junction end disagrees with the germline gene, perhaps due to a read error. The V call is TRBV7-9, the J call TRBJ2-1; 9 nucleotides line up with TRBD1. Germline V gene data show CDR1 as SEHNR and CDR2 as FQNEAQ (reference sequence). CDR3 length: 15 amino acids. CDR3 nucleotide sequence: TGTTCCAGCAGCTTAGCTCAACAGGGGGCCGATGAGCAGTTCTTC. Its protein is CSSSLAQQGADEQFF.

This clone was detected only once. V and J are TRBV19 and TRBJ2-7; D ambiguous. CDR1 and CDR2 from the germline V gene are LNHDA and SQIVND (reference sequence). V lost 5 bases and J 0 bases, leaving 14 bases between the germline ends. The CDR3 extends over 15 amino acids. CDR3 amino acids: CASSGAELGSYEQYF. CDR3 sequence (DNA): TGTGCCAGTAGTGGAGCTGAGTTGGGCTCCTACGAGCAGTACTTC.

The chain carries TRBV7-2 and TRBJ2-3; D perhaps matches TRBD2 (6 bases). This CDR3 has 18 amino acids. Germline V gene lookup returns CDR1 SGHTA and CDR2 FQGNSA. V dropped 5 bases and J dropped 0 bases, with 21 bases sitting between them. The CDR3 protein is CASSLTGTGGTSTDTQYF. As DNA, the CDR3 is TGTGCCAGCAGCCTAACCGGGACTGGCGGTACTAGCACAGATACGCAGTATTTT.

This clone was seen only a few times. This sequence joins TRBV5-1 and TRBJ1-1; possibly TRBD1 for D (6 bases). Germline CDR1 and CDR2: SGHRS and YFSETQ. The CDR3 totals 15 residues. V was clipped by 0 bases and J by 5 bases, with 14 bases between them. As DNA, the CDR3 is TGCGCCAGCAGCTTGGTCGGCAGGGGCGAGACTGAAGCTTTCTTT. The encoded protein is CASSLVGRGETEAFF.

The chain uses TRBV30 and TRBJ2-7, with 10 bases aligning to TRBD2. The germline gives CDR1 GTSNPN, CDR2 SVGIG (reference sequence). The CDR3 length is 19 residues. Unmatched junction bases numbered 17, after V lost 0 bases and J lost 3 bases. This CDR3 is CAWSVSRGLAKGSLYEQYF. In nucleotides, the CDR3 is TGTGCCTGGAGTGTATCTCGGGGACTAGCGAAGGGGAGTCTCTACGAGCAGTACTTC.

This chain joins TRBV7-6 and TRBJ1-6, with D possibly TRBD1 on 6 matching bases. This CDR3 is 18 amino acids long. CDR1 is SGHVS and CDR2 is FNYEAQ in the germline V gene. V was shortened by 5 bases and J by 5 bases, with 22 bases between the two germline ends. CDR3 nucleotides: TGTGCCAGCAGCCAACTCCCGGCGCGGACAGTGGATAATTCACCCCTCCACTTT. This encodes CASSQLPARTVDNSPLHF. Together with reference TRBV7-6 and TRBJ1-6, the CDR3 gives the full variable domain: GAGVSQSPRYKVTKRGQDVALRCDPISGHVSLYWYRQALGQGPEFLTYFNYEAQQDKSGLPNDRFSAERPEGSISTLTIQRTEQRDSAMYRCASSQLPARTVDNSPLHFGNGTRLTVT.

V gene TRBV4-2 combines with J gene TRBJ2-7; TRBD2 matches at 12 bases. The V and J ends lost 3 bases and 0 bases, in that order; junction bases with no gene match: 3. Germline V CDR1 and CDR2: LGHNA, YNFKEQ. This CDR3 is built from 16 residues. CDR3 in DNA: TGTGCCAGCAGCCAGGCACTAGCGGGGGGCTCCTACGAGCAGTACTTC. Translated: CASSQALAGGSYEQYF.

J is TRBJ1-1 and V is TRBV6-1; 8 bases line up with TRBD1. The germline V gene has CDR1 MNHNS and CDR2 SASEGT. After removal of 2 bases from V and 7 bases from J, the junction contained 12 bases not matched to a gene. The CDR3 has 16 residues. This CDR3 is CASSEKETGVEGEAFF. The CDR3 nucleotides are TGTGCCAGCAGTGAAAAGGAGACAGGGGTTGAAGGTGAAGCTTTCTTT.

The chain employs TRBV4-2 and TRBJ1-5, with a possible D match to TRBD1 (6 bases). CDR3 length equals 17 residues. Trimming took 0 bases from V and 9 from J, leaving 21 bases between them. Germline-derived CDR1 and CDR2 are LGHNA and YNFKEQ. The CDR3 DNA reads TGTGCCAGCAGCCAAGATATACGTGGCAGGGGAGAGGGGCCCCAGCATTTT. Translated, it gives CASSQDIRGRGEGPQHF.

The chain joins TRBV6-1 to TRBJ2-2; 7 bases match TRBD2. The CDR3 runs 13 residues. The germline V gene has CDR1 MNHNS and CDR2 SASEGT. The V segment lost 6 bases and the J segment 7 bases; nucleotides outside the gene matches: 5. The CDR3, as DNA: TGTGCCAGCAGGGTTTCGGGGGGCGGGGAGCTGTTTTTT. Translating gives CASRVSGGGELFF.

The chain links TRBV5-1 to TRBJ1-4; 7 nucleotides align to TRBD1. Germline values: CDR1 SGHRS, CDR2 YFSETQ. This CDR3 is built from 14 residues. The junction had 6 bases not matched to a gene; V was cut back by 4 bases and J by 6 bases. CDR3 protein: CASSRTGDHEKLFF. The CDR3 coding sequence is TGCGCCAGCAGCAGAACAGGGGATCATGAAAAACTGTTTTTT.

This clone was counted only a few times. V and J are TRBV10-3 and TRBJ1-2, with TRBD1 matching over 10 bases. Germline CDR1 and CDR2: ENHRY and SYGVKD. The CDR3 runs to 14 residues. The junction had 2 bases not matched to a gene; V was cut back by 6 bases and J by 1 base. CDR3 region: CAISRDRGNYGYTF. The CDR3 bases are TGTGCCATCAGCCGGGACAGGGGTAACTATGGCTACACCTTC.

V gene TRBV5-1 combines with J gene TRBJ2-1; D is uncertain. Trimming shortened V by 0 bases and J by 0 bases, and 10 bases separated the two germline ends. The CDR3 has 16 residues. Germline V gene lookup returns CDR1 SGHRS and CDR2 YFSETQ. The CDR3 DNA follows: TGCGCCAGCAGCTTGGCAGGCGTCGGCTCCTACAATGAGCAGTTCTTC. Protein: CASSLAGVGSYNEQFF.

This chain joins TRBV6-5 and TRBJ1-2, with 10 positions matching TRBD1. Trimming removed 4 bases from V and 2 bases from J; junction bases left unmatched: 7. The germline V gene has CDR1 MNHEY and CDR2 SVGAGI. The CDR3 loop spans 16 amino acids. The CDR3 bases are TGTGCCAGCAGTTCCCCCTCGACAGGGGGCAACTATGGCTACACCTTC. Translation gives CASSSPSTGGNYGYTF.

The gene calls are TRBV10-3 and TRBJ2-6; D gene ambiguous. CDR1 is ENHRY, CDR2 SYGVKD, per germline. Trimming removed 3 bases from V and 6 bases from J, with 18 bases in between. The CDR3 sequence is 17 residues long. The CDR3 protein is CAISELPASSSANVLTF. The CDR3 DNA follows: TGTGCCATCAGTGAACTGCCCGCCTCTTCTTCGGCCAACGTCCTGACTTTC.

The V call is TRBV7-2, the J call TRBJ2-3; D is perhaps TRBD2 (7 bases). The CDR3 is 15 amino acids. Per germline, CDR1 SGHTA and CDR2 FQGNSA. V was clipped by 1 base and J by 4 bases, with 12 bases between them. As DNA, the CDR3 is TGTGCCAGCAGCTTAGGAGGGGGGGCAGCAGATACGCAGTATTTT. It encodes CASSLGGGAADTQYF.

The chain recombines TRBV25-1 with TRBJ2-3; D gene uncertain. Germline V gene data show CDR1 as MGHDK and CDR2 as SYGVNS. CDR3 length: 14 amino acids. V lost 3 bases and J 4 bases, leaving 11 bases between the germline ends. The CDR3 spells CASSDRSKSDTQYF. The CDR3 bases are TGTGCCAGCAGTGACCGTAGTAAATCAGATACGCAGTATTTT.

This clone was found a few times. V gene TRBV5-1 combines with J gene TRBJ1-3; D not certain. CDR1 and CDR2 (germline): SGHRS, YFSETQ. This CDR3 comprises 13 residues. The V and J ends lost 5 bases and 1 base respectively, with 7 bases between them. The DNA of the CDR3 is TGCGCCAGCAGGGAGGGATCTGGAAACACCATATATTTT. Protein product: CASREGSGNTIYF.